This T cell receptor beta chain appears in the sequencing data of a study of control samples from healthy donors and cancer patients (dated by TCRdb to about 2020). Details on this clone: The clone's antigen remains unknown. No base quality information exists; no much larger clone differs at one position.

Libraries came from the immunoSEQ multiplex PCR assay. TCRdb obtained this table from immuneACCESS and retained in-frame rearrangements with V and J assigned. These tables miss some clones; where compared with another copy, unresolved V genes account for less than half of the shortfall, and the remainder is unexplained. The sample data list some 150,000 clones, and 91% of these were observed just once. Of the sample, approximately 3% is held by the ten largest clones. The germline V gene yields MDHEN for CDR1 and SYDVKM for CDR2. V sheds 5 bases and J sheds 9 bases, leaving 20 bases between their ends. The CDR3, from cysteine to phenylalanine, totals 15 residues. Only CDR3 DNA remains: 45 bases, in frame from the first base.

This sequence was found in a man younger than 45 in good health. Recombination connected TRBV28 to TRBJ1-5; the D gene identity is not certain. Sequencing was performed on blood. The CDR3: CASSAPPGVPGPQHF. The nucleotides are TGTGCCAGCAGTGCTCCTCCCGGGGTCCCGGGGCCCCAGCATTTT.